The 7 T cell receptor beta chains given below trace back to one sample, sequenced in a study of blood T cell repertoires in COVID-19. The table came from immunoSEQ multiplex PCR; TCRdb's copy has only in-frame clones and leaves some out. This sample has 50,000 to 80,000 clones, with around 89% found just once. The material sequenced was PBMCs or T cells enriched from blood (not recorded which). The receptors come from a woman aged 35 to 49 who had recovered from COVID-19.

V gene TRBV6-2 or TRBV6-3 combines with J gene TRBJ2-2; 10 nucleotides align to TRBD2. CDR3 size: 18 residues. The germline V gene encodes CDR1 MNHEY and CDR2 SVGEGT. V shed 2 bases and J 4 bases; nucleotides not matched to a gene: 10. CDR3: CASSYSGGALFGTGELFF. DNA for the CDR3: TGTGCCAGCAGTTACAGCGGGGGGGCGTTGTTTGGCACCGGGGAGCTGTTTTTT.

This chain joins TRBV27 and TRBJ2-1, with D possibly TRBD2 on 6 matching bases. The CDR3 loop spans 13 amino acids. Germline-derived CDR1 and CDR2 are MNHEY and SMNVEV (reference sequence). Trimming took 7 bases from V and 8 from J, leaving 15 bases between them. The CDR3 loop reads CASKIWGVHEQFF. The CDR3 DNA reads as TGTGCCAGCAAGATTTGGGGGGTGCATGAGCAGTTCTTC.

The V and J genes are TRBV7-9 and TRBJ2-7, with 9 bases that match TRBD1. The CDR3 is made up of 15 amino acids. Trimming at V came to 5 bases and at J to 5 bases, leaving 10 bases not matched to a gene. In germline, CDR1 is SEHNR, CDR2 FQNEAQ (reference sequence). The CDR3 nucleotides read TGTGCCAGCAGCCCGTCCCCACAGGGGGCCCACGAGCAGTACTTC. It codes for CASSPSPQGAHEQYF. Full variable domain (outside the CDR3, taken from reference TRBV7-9 and TRBJ2-7): DTGVSQNPRHKITKRGQNVTFRCDPISEHNRLYWYRQTLGQGPEFLTYFQNEAQLEKSRLLSDRFSAERPKGSFSTLEIQRTEQGDSAMYLCASSPSPQGAHEQYFGPGTRLTVT.

This chain links TRBV6-4 with TRBJ2-2; 9 nucleotides match TRBD1. J lost 1 base, V lost 6 bases, and 3 bases had no gene match. Germline V CDR1 and CDR2: MRHNA, SNTAGT. The CDR3 loop spans 15 amino acids. The CDR3 coding sequence is TGTGCCAGCAGGGAGGACAGGGGGAACACCGGGGAGCTGTTTTTT. As protein: CASREDRGNTGELFF.

This clone was found once. The chain recombines TRBV5-4 with TRBJ2-2, with 8 bases lining up with TRBD2. Germline CDR1 and CDR2: SGHNT and YYREEE (reference sequence). This CDR3 has 16 residues. With V trimmed by 4 bases and J by 6 bases, 11 bases remained unmatched. The CDR3 DNA is TGTGCCAGCAGCCCTGAGCCGGGACTAGGGTCCGGGGAGCTGTTTTTT. Translation: CASSPEPGLGSGELFF.

This clone was observed a handful of times. The chain has TRBV29-1 and TRBJ2-1; no reliable D call. CDR3 size: 16 residues. V lost 6 bases to trimming and J lost 0 bases, with 18 bases between them. Germline CDR1 is SQVTM and CDR2 is ANQGSEA. Here the CDR3 DNA reads TGCAGCGTCCCCCGGGTGGCGGCGAGCTCCTACAATGAGCAGTTCTTC. The encoded protein is CSVPRVAASSYNEQFF.

The chain employs TRBV6-1 and TRBJ1-6; 7 nucleotides match TRBD1. Germline V lookup: CDR1 MNHNS, CDR2 SASEGT. CDR3 length: 17 residues. The V segment lost 4 bases and the J segment 6 bases; nucleotides outside the gene matches: 12. The CDR3 DNA is TGTGCCAGCAGTGGGTCTACAGGGGAACTTTTTAATTCACCCCTCCACTTT. Encoded protein: CASSGSTGELFNSPLHF.